The T cell receptor beta chain described here comes from a study of T cell changes during pregnancy in multiple sclerosis (dated 2019 in TCRdb). Context from the whole study: Changes in the T cell repertoire over the course of pregnancy were examined in this study in women with multiple sclerosis.

Library preparation was by the immunoSEQ multiplex PCR assay. Imported from immuneACCESS, the table was reduced by TCRdb to in-frame sequences with V and J called. These copies leave out some clones; in studies compared against another copy, an unresolved V gene accounts for under half, and the cause of the remainder is not known. Here the sample has 45,000 to 60,000 clones; 90% occur a single time. The leading ten clones occupy approximately 2.8% of the sample. Remarks on this clone: Its antigen remains unidentified. No base qualities exist here, and no much larger clone lies one base off it.

The sequence derives from a female donor with multiple sclerosis, enrolled in a pregnancy study. The material was CD8+ T cells from peripheral blood mononuclear cells, obtained before pregnancy.

Read as DNA, the sequence is TGTGCCAGCAGTTTAGTGACAGGGGGGACGTATGGCTACACCTTC. Its protein is CASSLVTGGTYGYTF. The sequence is built from TRBV27 and TRBJ1-2, and 9 junctional nucleotides match TRBD1. The CDR3 contains 15 residues, cysteine and phenylalanine counted. The retained sequence is limited to the CDR3, 45 bases, with the frame set at the first base. The germline V gene (reference sequence) supplies CDR1 MNHEY and CDR2 SMNVEV. Germline trimming amounts to 2 bases on V and 5 bases on J, with 6 as the count of junction bases outside the gene matches.